This T cell receptor (beta chain) was identified during a study of T cell responses to AZD1222 COVID-19 vaccine. Broader study findings: Baseline testing showed seropositivity in only six AZD1222 recipients.

The V gene end was trimmed by 4 bases and the J gene end by 6 bases; junction bases not matched to a gene: 18. Per germline, CDR1 LGHNA and CDR2 YNFKEQ. The CDR3 runs 18 residues. TCRdb's copy holds only in-frame clones and misses some; the assay was immunoSEQ multiplex PCR. The sample shows approximately 150,000 clones, about 93% of them seen only once. This clone has a single count. Its antigen is unidentified. The material was peripheral blood, obtained on day 0 of AZD1222 vaccination. This chain links TRBV4-2 with TRBJ2-1, with 7 bases lining up with TRBD2. This receptor was identified in an adult in good health. CDR3 region: CASSLAGGRGNHRNEQFF. DNA of the CDR3: TGTGCCAGCAGCCTGGCTGGCGGGAGAGGAAATCATCGCAATGAGCAGTTCTTC.